This T cell receptor beta chain was recovered during a study of blood T cell repertoires in COVID-19. Overall study context: Specimens from acute and convalescent COVID-19 originated in the United States, Italy and Spain. T cells, B-cell-depleted T cells, or PBMCs supplied cDNA or gDNA.

Germline V gives CDR1 SGHDT, CDR2 YYEEEE. The length of the CDR3 is 12 residues. V dropped 2 bases and J dropped 7 bases, with 7 bases sitting between them. Here immunoSEQ multiplex PCR was the method, and the copy in TCRdb shows in-frame clones only, minus some. In the table there are approximately 110,000 clones, more than 60% of which are singletons. This rearrangement joins TRBV5-6 to TRBJ2-1, with D hard to call. The specimen sequenced was peripheral blood. The sequence came from a man between 65 and 85 years old with active or convalescent COVID-19. The CDR3 coding sequence is TGTGCCAGCAGCTTTAACCGGAATGAGCAGTTCTTC. Its protein is CASSFNRNEQFF. The entire variable domain, with the rest obtained from reference TRBV5-6 and TRBJ2-1, is as follows: DAGVTQSPTHLIKTRGQQVTLRCSPKSGHDTVSWYQQALGQGPQFIFQYYEEEERQRGNFPDRFSGHQFPNYSSELNVNALLLGDSALYLCASSFNRNEQFFGPGTRLTVL.